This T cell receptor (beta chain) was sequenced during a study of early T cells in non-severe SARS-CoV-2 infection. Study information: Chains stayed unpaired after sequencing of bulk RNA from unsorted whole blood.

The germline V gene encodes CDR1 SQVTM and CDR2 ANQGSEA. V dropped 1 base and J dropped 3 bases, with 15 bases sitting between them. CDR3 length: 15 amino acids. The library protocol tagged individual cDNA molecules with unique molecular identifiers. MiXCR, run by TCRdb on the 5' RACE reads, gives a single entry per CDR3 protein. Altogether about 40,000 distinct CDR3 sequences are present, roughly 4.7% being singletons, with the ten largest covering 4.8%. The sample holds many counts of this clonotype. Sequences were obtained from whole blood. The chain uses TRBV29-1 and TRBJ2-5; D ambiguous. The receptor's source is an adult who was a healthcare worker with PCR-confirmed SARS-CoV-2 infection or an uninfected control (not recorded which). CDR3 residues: CSVEANHLGKETQYF. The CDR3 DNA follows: TGCAGCGTTGAAGCAAACCACTTGGGCAAAGAGACCCAGTACTTC.